Below, one T cell receptor beta chain is given with its context. Its antigen is unknown. The source of the sample is a study of STAT3 mutations in large granular lymphocyte leukemia. Germline V gene data show CDR1 as SGHNT and CDR2 as YYREEE (reference sequence). The length of the CDR3 is 15 residues. V dropped 5 bases and J dropped 0 bases, with 15 bases sitting between them. This table comes from immunoSEQ multiplex PCR, and its TCRdb copy is limited to in-frame clones, with some not included. The table lists roughly 29,000 clones, 60% to 85% of them singletons, with roughly 30% in the top ten. General study points: Clonal expansion was inferred from other time points because no sample existed at each clone's first appearance. Variable sampling intervals and differing treatment regimens complicated linking therapy response to TCR clonal burden changes. At least one immunodominant TCR beta clonotype appeared in every T-cell large granular lymphocyte leukemia patient. Some patients had persisting codominant clonotypes that could mask small clones.

Specimen: peripheral blood mononuclear cells. The chain uses TRBV5-4 and TRBJ2-7; D might be TRBD2 (5 bases). The clonotype originates from a woman in her forties or fifties with T-cell large granular lymphocyte leukemia. Some clones in this sample may be carry-over from other donors' samples. CDR3 sequence reads: CASSHDLGSSYEQYF. The CDR3 DNA sequence: TGTGCCAGCAGTCACGACCTAGGGAGCTCCTACGAGCAGTACTTC. The whole variable domain, remainder taken from reference TRBV5-4 and TRBJ2-7, is ETGVTQSPTHLIKTRGQQVTLRCSSQSGHNTVSWYQQALGQGPQFIFQYYREEENGRGNFPPRFSGLQFPNYSSELNVNALELDDSALYLCASSHDLGSSYEQYFGPGTRLTVT.